This TCR beta chain was sequenced for a study of cytotoxic CD8 clonotypes in ibrutinib-treated CLL. About the study: Once treatment had gone on for a median of around eleven months, range 6 to 36, response samples were drawn. General study results and limits: Upon ibrutinib response clonality rose, and upon progression it fell back toward baseline.

This clone was detected only a few times. Its cognate antigen is unknown. Trimming cost V 5 bases and J 0 bases, with 9 bases left between them. Looked up from germline, CDR1 is SGHDT and CDR2 is YYEEEE. The CDR3 extends over 13 amino acids. Investigators sourced around 2 micrograms of genomic DNA from cryopreserved PBMCs for TCR beta libraries. Depth targeted 1 in 200,000 to 1 in 1 million T cells, averaging 10x coverage per clonotype. Assay: immunoSEQ multiplex PCR; the TCRdb copy retains only in-frame clones and omits some. The sample has 70,000 to 80,000 clones; 70% to 90% are singletons. The V call is TRBV5-6, the J call TRBJ2-7; D is possibly TRBD1 (5 bases). This specimen was PBMCs, taken at disease progression, from a patient treated with ibrutinib. The TCR was taken from a human donor with chronic lymphocytic leukemia. The CDR3 region has the DNA TGTGCCAGCAGAAACAGGAACTCCTACGAGCAGTACTTC. Its protein is CASRNRNSYEQYF. The full variable domain, its missing parts supplied by reference TRBV5-6 and TRBJ2-7, is DAGVTQSPTHLIKTRGQQVTLRCSPKSGHDTVSWYQQALGQGPQFIFQYYEEEERQRGNFPDRFSGHQFPNYSSELNVNALLLGDSALYLCASRNRNSYEQYFGPGTRLTVT.